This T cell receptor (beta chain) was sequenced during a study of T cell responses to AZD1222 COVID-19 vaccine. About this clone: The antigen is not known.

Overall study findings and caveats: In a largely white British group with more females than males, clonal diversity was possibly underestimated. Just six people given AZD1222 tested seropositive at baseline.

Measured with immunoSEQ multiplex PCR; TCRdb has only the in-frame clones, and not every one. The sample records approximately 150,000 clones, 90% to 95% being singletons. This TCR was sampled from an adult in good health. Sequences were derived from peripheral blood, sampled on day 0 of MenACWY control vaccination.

The CDR3, as DNA: TGTGCCAGCAGCCAAGATCGTGGACAGGGGGATCAGCCCCAGCATTTT. This codes for CASSQDRGQGDQPQHF. The genes are TRBV4-2 and TRBJ1-5, with 10 bases that match TRBD1. The junction had 4 bases not matched to a gene; V was cut back by 0 bases and J by 5 bases. The CDR3 contains 16 residues. Germline V lookup: CDR1 LGHNA, CDR2 YNFKEQ.